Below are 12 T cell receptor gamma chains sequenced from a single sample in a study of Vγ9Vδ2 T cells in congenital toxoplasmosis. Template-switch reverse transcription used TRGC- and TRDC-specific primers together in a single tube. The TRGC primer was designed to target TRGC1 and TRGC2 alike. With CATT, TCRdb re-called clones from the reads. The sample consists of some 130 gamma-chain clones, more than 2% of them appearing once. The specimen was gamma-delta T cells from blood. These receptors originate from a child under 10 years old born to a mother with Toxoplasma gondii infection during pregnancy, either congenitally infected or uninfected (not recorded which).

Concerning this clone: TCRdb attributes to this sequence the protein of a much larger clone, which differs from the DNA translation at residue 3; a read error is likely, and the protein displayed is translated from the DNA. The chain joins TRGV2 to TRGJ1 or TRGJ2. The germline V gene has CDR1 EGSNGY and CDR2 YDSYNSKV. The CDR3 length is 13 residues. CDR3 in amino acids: CANWDVDYYKKLF. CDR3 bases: TGTGCCAACTGGGACGTCGATTATTATAAGAAACTCTTT.

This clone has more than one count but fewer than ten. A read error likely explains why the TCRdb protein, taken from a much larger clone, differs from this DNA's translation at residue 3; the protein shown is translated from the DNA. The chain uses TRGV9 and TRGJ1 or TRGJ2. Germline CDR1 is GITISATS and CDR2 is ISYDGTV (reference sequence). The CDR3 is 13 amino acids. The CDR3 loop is CAVWEVIYYKKLF. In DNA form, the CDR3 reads TGTGCCGTGTGGGAGGTGATTTATTATAAGAAACTCTTT.

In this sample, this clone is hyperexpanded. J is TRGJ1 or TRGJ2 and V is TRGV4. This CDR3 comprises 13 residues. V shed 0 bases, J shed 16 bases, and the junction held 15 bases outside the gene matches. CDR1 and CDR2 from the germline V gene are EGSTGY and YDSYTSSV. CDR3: CATWDGPPASLLF. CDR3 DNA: TGTGCCACCTGGGATGGGCCTCCAGCATCCCTTCTCTTT.

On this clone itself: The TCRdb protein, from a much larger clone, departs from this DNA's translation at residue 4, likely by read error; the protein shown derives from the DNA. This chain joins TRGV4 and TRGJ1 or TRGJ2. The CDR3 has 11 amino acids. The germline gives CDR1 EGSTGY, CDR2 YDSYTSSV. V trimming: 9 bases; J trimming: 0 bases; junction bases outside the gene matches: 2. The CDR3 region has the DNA TGTGCCACCCGGAATTATTATAAGAAACTCTTT. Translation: CATRNYYKKLF.

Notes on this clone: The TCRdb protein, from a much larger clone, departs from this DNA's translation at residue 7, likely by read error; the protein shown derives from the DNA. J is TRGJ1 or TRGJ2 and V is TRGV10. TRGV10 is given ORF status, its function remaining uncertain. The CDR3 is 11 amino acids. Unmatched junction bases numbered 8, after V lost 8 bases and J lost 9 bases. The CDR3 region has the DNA TGTGCTGCGTGGGATCGAGTTAAGAAACTCTTT. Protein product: CAAWDRVKKLF.

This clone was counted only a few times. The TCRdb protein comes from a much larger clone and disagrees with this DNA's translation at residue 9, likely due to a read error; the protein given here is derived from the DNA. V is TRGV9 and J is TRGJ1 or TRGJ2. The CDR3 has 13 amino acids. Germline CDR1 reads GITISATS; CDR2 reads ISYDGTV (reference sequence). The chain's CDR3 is CALWEVIYDKKLF. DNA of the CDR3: TGTGCCTTGTGGGAGGTGATTTATGATAAGAAACTCTTT.

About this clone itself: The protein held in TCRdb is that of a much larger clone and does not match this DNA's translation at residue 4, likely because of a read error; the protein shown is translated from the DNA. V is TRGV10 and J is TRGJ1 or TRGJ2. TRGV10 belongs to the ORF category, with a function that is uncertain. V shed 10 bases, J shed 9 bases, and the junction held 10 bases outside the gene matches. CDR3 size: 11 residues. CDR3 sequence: CAALDRFKKLF. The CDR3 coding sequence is TGTGCTGCGTTGGATCGATTTAAGAAACTCTTT.

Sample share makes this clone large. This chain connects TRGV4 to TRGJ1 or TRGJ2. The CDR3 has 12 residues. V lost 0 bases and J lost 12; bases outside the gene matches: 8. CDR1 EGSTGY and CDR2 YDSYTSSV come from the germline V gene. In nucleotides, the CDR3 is TGTGCCACCTGGGATGGGTTCCCCTGGAAACTCTTT. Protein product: CATWDGFPWKLF.

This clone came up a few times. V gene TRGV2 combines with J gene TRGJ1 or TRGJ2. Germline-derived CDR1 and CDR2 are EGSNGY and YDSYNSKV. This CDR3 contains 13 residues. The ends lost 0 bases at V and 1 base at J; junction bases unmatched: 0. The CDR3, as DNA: TGTGCCACCTGGGACGGGAATTATTATAAGAAACTCTTT. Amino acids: CATWDGNYYKKLF.

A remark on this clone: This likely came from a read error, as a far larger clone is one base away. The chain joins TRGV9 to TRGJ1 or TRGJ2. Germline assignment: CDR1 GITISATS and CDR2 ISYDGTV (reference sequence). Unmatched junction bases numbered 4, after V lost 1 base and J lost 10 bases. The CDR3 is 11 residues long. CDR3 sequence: CALWEVRKKLF. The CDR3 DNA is TGTGCCTTGTGGGAGGTTCGAAAGAAACTCTTT.

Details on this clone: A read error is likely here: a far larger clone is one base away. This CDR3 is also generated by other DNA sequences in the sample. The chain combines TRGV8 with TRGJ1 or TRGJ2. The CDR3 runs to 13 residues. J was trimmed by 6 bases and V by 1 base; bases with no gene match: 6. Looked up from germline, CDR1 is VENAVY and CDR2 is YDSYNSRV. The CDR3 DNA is TGTGCCACCTGGGATAGTCAGGGTTATAAGAAACTCTTT. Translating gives CATWDSQGYKKLF.

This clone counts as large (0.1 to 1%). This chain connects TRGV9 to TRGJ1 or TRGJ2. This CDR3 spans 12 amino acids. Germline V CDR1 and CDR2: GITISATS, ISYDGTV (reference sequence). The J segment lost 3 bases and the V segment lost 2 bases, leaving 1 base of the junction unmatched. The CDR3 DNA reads TGTGCCTTGTGGGAGGCTTATTATAAGAAACTCTTT. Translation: CALWEAYYKKLF.